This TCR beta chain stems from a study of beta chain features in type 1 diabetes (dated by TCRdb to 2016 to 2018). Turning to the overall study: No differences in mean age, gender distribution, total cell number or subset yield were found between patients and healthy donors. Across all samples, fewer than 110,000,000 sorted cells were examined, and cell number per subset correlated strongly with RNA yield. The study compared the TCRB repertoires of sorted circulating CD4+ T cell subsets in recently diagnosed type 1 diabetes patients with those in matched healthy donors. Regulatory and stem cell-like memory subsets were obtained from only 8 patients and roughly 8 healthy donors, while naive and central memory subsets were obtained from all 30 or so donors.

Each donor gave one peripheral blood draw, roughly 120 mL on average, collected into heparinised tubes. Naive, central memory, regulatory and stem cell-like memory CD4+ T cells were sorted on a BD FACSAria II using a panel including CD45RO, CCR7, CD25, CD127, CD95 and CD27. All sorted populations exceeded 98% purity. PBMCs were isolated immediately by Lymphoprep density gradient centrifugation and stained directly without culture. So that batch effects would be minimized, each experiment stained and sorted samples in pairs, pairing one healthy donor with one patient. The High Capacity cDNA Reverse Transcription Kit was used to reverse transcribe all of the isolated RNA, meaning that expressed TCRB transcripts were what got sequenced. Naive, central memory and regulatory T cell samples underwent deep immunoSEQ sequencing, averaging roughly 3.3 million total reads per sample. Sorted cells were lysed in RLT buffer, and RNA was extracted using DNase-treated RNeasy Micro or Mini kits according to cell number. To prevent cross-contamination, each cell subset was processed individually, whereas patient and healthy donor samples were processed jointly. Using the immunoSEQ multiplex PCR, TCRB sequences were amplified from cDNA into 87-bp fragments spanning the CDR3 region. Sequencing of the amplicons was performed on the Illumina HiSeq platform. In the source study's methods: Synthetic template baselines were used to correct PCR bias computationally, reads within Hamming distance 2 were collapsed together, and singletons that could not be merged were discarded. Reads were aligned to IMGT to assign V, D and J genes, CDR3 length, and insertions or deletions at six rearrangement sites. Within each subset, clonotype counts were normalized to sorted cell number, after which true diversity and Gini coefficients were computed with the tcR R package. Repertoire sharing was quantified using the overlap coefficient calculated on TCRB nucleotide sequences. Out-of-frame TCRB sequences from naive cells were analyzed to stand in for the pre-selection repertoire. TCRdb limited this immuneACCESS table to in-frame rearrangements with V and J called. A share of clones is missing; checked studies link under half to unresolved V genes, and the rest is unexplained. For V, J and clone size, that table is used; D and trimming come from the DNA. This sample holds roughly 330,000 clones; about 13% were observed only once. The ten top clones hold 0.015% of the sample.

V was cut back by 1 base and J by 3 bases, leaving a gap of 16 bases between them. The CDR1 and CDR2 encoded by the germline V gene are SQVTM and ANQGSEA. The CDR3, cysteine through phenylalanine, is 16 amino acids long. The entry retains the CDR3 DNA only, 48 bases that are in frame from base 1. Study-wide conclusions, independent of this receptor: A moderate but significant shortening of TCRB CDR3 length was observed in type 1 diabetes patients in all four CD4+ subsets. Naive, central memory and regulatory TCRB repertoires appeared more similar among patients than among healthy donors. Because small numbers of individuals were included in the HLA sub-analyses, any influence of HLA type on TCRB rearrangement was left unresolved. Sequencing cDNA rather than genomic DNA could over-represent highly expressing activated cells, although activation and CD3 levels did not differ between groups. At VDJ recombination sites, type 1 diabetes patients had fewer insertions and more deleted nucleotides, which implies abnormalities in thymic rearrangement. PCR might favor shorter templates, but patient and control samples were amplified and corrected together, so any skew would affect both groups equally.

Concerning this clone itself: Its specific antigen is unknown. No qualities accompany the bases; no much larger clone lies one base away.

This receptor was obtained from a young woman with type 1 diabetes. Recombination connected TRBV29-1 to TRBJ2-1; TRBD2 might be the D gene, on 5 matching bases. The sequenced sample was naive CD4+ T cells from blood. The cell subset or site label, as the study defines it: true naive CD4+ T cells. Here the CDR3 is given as CSVEGLAKRSYNEQFF. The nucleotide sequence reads TGCAGCGTTGAAGGCCTAGCCAAAAGGAGCTACAATGAGCAGTTCTTC.